Listed below are T cell receptor beta chains from one sample, sequenced in a study of identical twins. TCRdb re-called the 5' RACE reads through MiXCR, storing one row per CDR3 protein. The sample has hundreds of thousands of distinct CDR3 sequences; about 18% are singletons. This same sample was also taken into another study, of T cells expressing NK-cell markers.

Sequencing was done on a sample of PBMCs. The receptors derive from a woman aged 18 to 35 in good health. The CDR3 runs from the conserved cysteine through the conserved F or W. The D gene is left open where the match is weak. Size is stated for part of the rows, as once, few or many counts, or as a class when the clone is expanded.

cdr3_length	v_call	j_call	d_call	clone_size	cdr3_aa	cdr3_nt
14	TRBV9	TRBJ2-7	-	few	CASSVADLSPEQYF	TGTGCCAGCAGCGTAGCGGATTTGAGTCCCGAGCAGTACTTC
16	TRBV2	TRBJ1-6	-	few	CASRGMGSSYNSPLHF	TGTGCCAGCAGGGGGATGGGGAGCTCCTATAATTCACCCCTCCACTTT
16	TRBV7-9	TRBJ2-2	-	few	CASSARGRANTGELFF	TGTGCCAGCAGCGCCCGGGGCAGGGCTAACACCGGGGAGCTGTTTTTT
13	TRBV29-1	TRBJ1-2	TRBD1	-	CSVGPGQGAGYTF	TGCAGCGTTGGCCCGGGACAGGGAGCTGGCTACACCTTC
13	TRBV6-5	TRBJ2-2	-	-	CASSYSASGELFF	TGTGCCAGCAGTTACTCCGCCTCCGGGGAGCTGTTTTTT
16	TRBV20-1	TRBJ2-1	TRBD2	few	CSARGRASGTVGEQFF	TGCAGTGCTAGAGGTCGAGCTAGCGGGACTGTCGGGGAGCAGTTCTTC
13	TRBV6-2/TRBV6-3	TRBJ2-1	TRBD2	-	CASSYSELAGQFF	TGTGCCAGCAGTTACTCTGAACTAGCGGGGCAGTTCTTC
15	TRBV10-1	TRBJ2-1	-	-	CASSEQPSEYNEQFF	TGCGCCAGCAGTGAGCAGCCTAGCGAGTACAATGAGCAGTTCTTC
15	TRBV7-2	TRBJ1-6	-	few	CASSARTAGGSPLHF	TGTGCCAGCAGCGCTCGGACAGCCGGTGGGTCACCCCTCCACTTT
12	TRBV20-1	TRBJ2-7	-	few	CSADDQTYEQYF	TGCAGTGCAGACGACCAGACCTACGAGCAGTACTTC
15	TRBV4-1	TRBJ2-5	-	-	CASSHSLGLKETQYF	TGCGCCAGCAGCCACTCACTGGGACTCAAAGAGACCCAGTACTTC
17	TRBV5-1	TRBJ2-1	TRBD1	once	CASSIMPQGRTYNEQIF	TGCGCCAGCAGCATAATGCCACAGGGGAGAACCTACAATGAGCAGATCTTC
14	TRBV12-3/TRBV12-4	TRBJ1-5	-	many	CASSQGRSNQPQHF	TGTGCCAGCAGCCAAGGACGGAGCAATCAGCCCCAGCATTTT
13	TRBV6-6	TRBJ2-2	-	-	CASSYPDTGELFF	TGTGCCAGCAGTTACCCCGACACCGGGGAGCTGTTTTTT
17	TRBV4-3	TRBJ2-5	-	-	CASSQDRLTLPTETQYF	TGCGCCAGCAGCCAAGATCGTTTGACTCTGCCGACTGAGACCCAGTACTTC
16	TRBV7-2	TRBJ2-1	TRBD2	few	CASSPSLAGGANEQFF	TGTGCCAGCAGCCCCTCACTAGCGGGAGGGGCCAATGAGCAGTTCTTC
14	TRBV12-3/TRBV12-4	TRBJ2-1	TRBD1	few	CASTEGQGYNEQFF	TGTGCCAGCACCGAAGGACAGGGGTACAATGAGCAGTTCTTC
13	TRBV20-1	TRBJ2-4	TRBD1	few	CSGQTGGPYIQYF	TGCAGTGGACAGACAGGGGGGCCGTACATTCAGTACTTC
14	TRBV5-1	TRBJ2-5	TRBD2	once	CASSSQTSGETQYF	TGCGCCAGCAGCTCCCAGACTAGCGGAGAGACCCAGTACTTC
14	TRBV12-3/TRBV12-4	TRBJ1-5	-	few	CASSTRTRNQPQHF	TGTGCCAGCAGTACCAGGACGAGGAATCAGCCCCAGCATTTT
15	TRBV9	TRBJ2-5	TRBD2	-	CASSVASGVRETQYF	TGTGCCAGCAGCGTGGCTAGCGGGGTGCGAGAGACCCAGTACTTC
16	TRBV7-9	TRBJ1-2	-	-	CASSPRGTGTNYGYTF	TGTGCCAGCAGCCCCCGGGGGACCGGAACTAACTATGGCTACACCTTC
14	TRBV5-1	TRBJ1-1	-	-	CASSWGMLNTEAFF	TGCGCCAGCAGCTGGGGGATGCTGAACACTGAAGCTTTCTTT
13	TRBV6-4	TRBJ2-3	-	few	CASATRGADTQYF	TGTGCCAGCGCTACCCGCGGGGCAGATACGCAGTATTTT
13	TRBV7-9	TRBJ2-3	-	few	CASSPDPTDTQYF	TGTGCCAGCAGCCCAGATCCCACAGATACGCAGTATTTT
15	TRBV6-2/TRBV6-3	TRBJ2-5	TRBD2	-	CASSRLARVQETQYF	TGTGCCAGCAGCCGACTAGCGAGAGTTCAAGAGACCCAGTACTTC
18	TRBV5-1	TRBJ2-6	-	few	CASSSTSQTGSGANVLTF	TGCGCCAGCAGCTCTACCAGCCAAACAGGCTCTGGGGCCAACGTCCTGACTTTC
14	TRBV20-1	TRBJ1-2	-	few	CSARSRGGMGGYTF	TGCAGTGCTAGAAGCAGGGGCGGGATGGGGGGCTACACCTTC
16	TRBV15	TRBJ2-3	-	-	CATSRDINRETDTQYF	TGTGCCACCAGCAGAGACATTAACAGGGAAACAGATACGCAGTATTTT
15	TRBV27	TRBJ2-1	-	few	CASMVAEAPYNEQFF	TGTGCCAGCATGGTGGCGGAAGCCCCCTACAATGAGCAGTTCTTC
16	TRBV5-5	TRBJ1-4	-	-	CASSLGSTGRNEKLFF	TGTGCCAGCAGCTTAGGGTCGACAGGCCGTAATGAAAAACTGTTTTTT
16	TRBV6-5	TRBJ2-2	-	few	CASSFLRSGNTGELFF	TGTGCCAGCAGTTTCCTCAGGAGCGGGAACACCGGGGAGCTGTTTTTT
14	TRBV7-2	TRBJ2-4	-	-	CASSLEAGINIQYF	TGTGCCAGCAGCTTAGAAGCTGGGATAAACATTCAGTACTTC
14	TRBV2	TRBJ2-5	-	-	CASQAGWRKGTQYF	TGTGCCAGCCAAGCTGGCTGGAGAAAGGGGACCCAGTACTTC
15	TRBV20-1	TRBJ1-5	-	-	CSASMGDGRNQPQHF	TGCAGTGCTAGCATGGGGGACGGCCGCAATCAGCCCCAGCATTTT
14	TRBV12-3/TRBV12-4	TRBJ1-1	-	-	CASSSGWRDTEAFF	TGTGCCAGCAGTTCAGGGTGGAGGGACACTGAAGCTTTCTTT
13	TRBV7-2	TRBJ1-2	TRBD1	-	CASSPGTGLGYTF	TGTGCCAGCAGCCCCGGGACAGGGTTGGGCTACACCTTC
13	TRBV12-3/TRBV12-4	TRBJ2-1	-	many	CASSVGSYNEQFF	TGTGCCAGCAGCGTCGGCTCCTACAATGAGCAGTTCTTC
15	TRBV27	TRBJ1-1	TRBD1	many	CASSPTGGLNTEAFF	TGTGCCAGCAGCCCCACAGGGGGCCTGAACACTGAAGCTTTCTTT
14	TRBV19	TRBJ2-1	-	few	CASSIGGYFDEQFF	TGTGCCAGTAGTATAGGGGGCTACTTCGATGAGCAGTTCTTC
13	TRBV9	TRBJ2-3	TRBD2	-	CASSDSGARPQYF	TGTGCCAGCAGCGATAGCGGGGCCCGACCGCAGTATTTT
14	TRBV12-3/TRBV12-4	TRBJ2-3	-	-	CASSFHGPTDTQYF	TGTGCCAGCAGTTTCCATGGCCCGACAGATACGCAGTATTTT
12	TRBV15	TRBJ2-1	-	few	CATSRDTGWQFF	TGTGCCACCAGCAGAGACACGGGATGGCAGTTCTTC
15	TRBV24-1	TRBJ2-3	-	few	CATSDSPDSTDTQYF	TGTGCCACCAGTGACTCCCCAGACAGCACAGATACGCAGTATTTT
16	TRBV6-1	TRBJ2-7	TRBD1	few	CASSQRRTGSTYEQYF	TGTGCCAGCAGCCAGAGACGGACAGGTTCAACCTACGAGCAGTACTTC
15	TRBV30	TRBJ1-1	-	-	CAWSLALAAGTEAFF	TGTGCCTGGAGTCTCGCCCTGGCGGCAGGCACTGAAGCTTTCTTT
13	TRBV20-1	TRBJ1-1	TRBD1	few	CSANRGRETEAFF	TGCAGTGCCAACAGGGGAAGGGAAACTGAAGCTTTCTTT
12	TRBV12-3/TRBV12-4	TRBJ1-5	-	-	CASDGGNQPQHF	TGTGCCAGCGACGGTGGGAATCAGCCCCAGCATTTT
12	TRBV7-9	TRBJ2-6	-	-	CARGSGANVLTF	TGTGCCAGAGGAAGCGGGGCCAACGTCCTGACTTTC
14	TRBV7-3	TRBJ1-6	TRBD1	-	CASSMGQANSPLHF	TGTGCCAGCAGCATGGGACAGGCAAATTCACCCCTCCACTTT
13	TRBV6-5	TRBJ2-3	-	-	CASMRQGTDTQYF	TGTGCCAGCATGAGACAGGGCACAGATACGCAGTATTTT
14	TRBV5-1	TRBJ1-1	-	many	CASSLGLMNTEAFF	TGCGCCAGCAGCTTGGGGTTAATGAACACTGAAGCTTTCTTT
13	TRBV10-3	TRBJ1-2	TRBD1	many	CAISGQISDGYTF	TGTGCCATCTCGGGACAGATATCTGATGGCTACACCTTC
15	TRBV5-1	TRBJ2-7	-	-	CASSLAVAVSYEQYF	TGCGCCAGCAGCTTGGCCGTAGCGGTCTCCTACGAGCAGTACTTC
14	TRBV30	TRBJ2-7	-	-	CAWSVEGNPYEQYF	TGTGCCTGGAGTGTGGAAGGGAATCCCTACGAGCAGTACTTC
14	TRBV5-1	TRBJ2-3	-	-	CASSLSRGGNTQYF	TGCGCCAGCAGCTTGTCGAGGGGCGGGAATACGCAGTATTTT
14	TRBV7-9	TRBJ2-1	TRBD1	-	CASSPGQGAREQFF	TGTGCCAGCAGCCCCGGACAGGGGGCCAGGGAGCAGTTCTTC
15	TRBV20-1	TRBJ2-3	-	-	CSARDRDKYTDTQYF	TGCAGTGCTAGAGATCGGGACAAATACACAGATACGCAGTATTTT
13	TRBV29-1	TRBJ2-1	-	few	CSVARVAYNEQFF	TGCAGCGTTGCGAGGGTGGCCTACAATGAGCAGTTCTTC
14	TRBV10-2	TRBJ2-1	TRBD1	-	CASSRTGSRDEQFF	TGCGCCAGCAGTCGGACAGGGAGTCGGGATGAGCAGTTCTTC